The 4 T cell receptor beta chains reported below all come from one sample, sequenced in a study of T cells in Graves' hyperthyroidism and ophthalmopathy. From RNA transcripts, TCR beta CDR3 regions were amplified. HTBI primers were employed in a first-round RT-PCR of the TCR CDR3. In TCRdb, the multiplex PCR reads were re-called with MiXCR into one record per CDR3 protein. The sample carries hundreds of thousands of distinct CDR3 sequences, 20% recorded once. Sequenced: blood. The receptors shown here come from a man in his forties with Graves' ophthalmopathy.

The genes are TRBV5-1 and TRBJ2-3; D gene ambiguous. In germline, CDR1 is SGHRS, CDR2 YFSETQ. Trimming shortened V by 2 bases and J by 6 bases, and 10 bases separated the two germline ends. The CDR3 contains 13 residues. CDR3 loop: CASSFTPSDTQYF. The CDR3 DNA sequence: TGCGCCAGCAGCTTTACACCCTCCGATACGCAGTATTTT.

This chain connects TRBV20-1 to TRBJ2-1; possible D gene TRBD1, 5 bases. Per the germline V gene, CDR1 is DFQATT and CDR2 is SNEGSKA (reference sequence). The CDR3 runs to 13 residues. Trimming took 3 bases from V and 2 from J, leaving 8 bases between them. The CDR3 coding sequence is TGCAGTGCTAGGGCAGGGCCCTACAATGAGCAGTTCTTC. Translating gives CSARAGPYNEQFF.

V is TRBV7-8 and J is TRBJ1-5; no clear D. The CDR3 runs to 15 residues. The germline V and J ends were trimmed by 3 bases and 1 base, with 10 bases remaining between them. In germline, CDR1 is SGHVS, CDR2 FQNEAQ. Here the CDR3 DNA reads TGTGCCAGCAGCTTGATGGCAGGAAGCAATCAGCCCCAGCATTTT. Its protein is CASSLMAGSNQPQHF.

This clonotype occurred many times. V and J are TRBV12-3 or TRBV12-4 and TRBJ2-2; no definite D call. The V and J ends lost 5 bases and 2 bases respectively, with 9 bases between them. CDR3 size: 14 residues. CDR3 nucleotide sequence: TGTGCCAGCAGTGCCCGGGCCAACACCGGGGAGCTGTTTTTT. It yields the protein CASSARANTGELFF.